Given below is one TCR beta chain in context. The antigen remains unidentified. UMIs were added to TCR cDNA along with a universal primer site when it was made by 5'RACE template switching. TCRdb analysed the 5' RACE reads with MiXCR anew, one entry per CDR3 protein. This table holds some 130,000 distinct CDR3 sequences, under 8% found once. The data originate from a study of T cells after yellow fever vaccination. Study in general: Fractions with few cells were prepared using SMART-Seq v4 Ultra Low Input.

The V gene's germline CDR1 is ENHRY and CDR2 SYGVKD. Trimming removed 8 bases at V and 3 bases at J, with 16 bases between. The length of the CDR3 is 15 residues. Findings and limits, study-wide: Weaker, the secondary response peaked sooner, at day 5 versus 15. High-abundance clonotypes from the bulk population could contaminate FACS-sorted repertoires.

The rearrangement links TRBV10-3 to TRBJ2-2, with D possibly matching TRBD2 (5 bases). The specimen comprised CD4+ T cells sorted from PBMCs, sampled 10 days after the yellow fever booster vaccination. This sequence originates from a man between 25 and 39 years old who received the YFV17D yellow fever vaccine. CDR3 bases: TGTGCCATCTTGGACTTAAAAAAGGACACCGGGGAGCTGTTTTTT. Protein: CAILDLKKDTGELFF.